Each of the 15 T cell receptor beta chains below was sequenced from the same sample in a study of shared clonotypes between healthy human individuals. Measured with immunoSEQ multiplex PCR; TCRdb has only the in-frame clones, and not every one. The sample holds around 700,000 clones, less than 85% seen once. The sequenced sample consisted of memory CD4+ T cells sorted from blood. Subset noted: CD45RA-negative fraction. These receptors were taken from a woman between 25 and 40 years old in good health.

Comment on this clone: Other DNA sequences from this sample encode an identical CDR3 as well. The gene calls are TRBV7-9 and TRBJ2-1; D ambiguous. Deletions cut 2 bases from V and 7 bases from J, with 3 bases between. Germline values: CDR1 SEHNR, CDR2 FQNEAQ (reference sequence). The length of the CDR3 is 11 residues. In nucleotides, the CDR3 is TGTGCCAGCAGCTTAAAGAATGAGCAGTTCTTC. Residues: CASSLKNEQFF.

This clone has more than one count but fewer than ten. This chain joins TRBV7-8 and TRBJ1-3; 9 bases line up with TRBD1. Germline lookup yields CDR1 SGHVS and CDR2 FQNEAQ. The V segment lost 3 bases and the J segment 0 bases; nucleotides outside the gene matches: 3. The CDR3 runs 16 residues. The CDR3 protein is CASSLGQGYSGNTIYF. The CDR3 DNA reads TGTGCCAGCAGCTTGGGACAGGGATACTCTGGAAACACCATATATTTT.

J is TRBJ1-5 and V is TRBV28; 7 bases match TRBD1. The germline CDR1 and CDR2 sequences are MDHEN and SYDVKM. The CDR3 runs 13 residues. After removal of 5 bases from V and 6 bases from J, the junction contained 4 bases not matched to a gene. CDR3 nucleotide sequence: TGTGCCAGCAGTCAGGGGGGGGTTCAGCCCCAGCATTTT. Protein sequence: CASSQGGVQPQHF.

V gene TRBV10-3 combines with J gene TRBJ2-3, with 13 positions matching TRBD2. After removal of 2 bases from V and 1 base from J, the junction contained 6 bases not matched to a gene. This CDR3 spans 18 amino acids. In germline, CDR1 is ENHRY, CDR2 SYGVKD. The CDR3 DNA sequence: TGTGCCATCAGTGAGGAGGAGGGACTAGCGGGACGCACAGATACGCAGTATTTT. Translating it yields CAISEEEGLAGRTDTQYF.

This clone was recorded only once. The CDR3 region has the DNA TGCAGCGTTGTGGGGGGAAGTACAGATACGCAGTATTTT. Translating it yields CSVVGGSTDTQYF. This chain uses TRBV29-1 with TRBJ2-3, with a possible D match to TRBD2 (6 bases). Germline CDR1 SQVTM, CDR2 ANQGSEA. This CDR3 comprises 13 residues. The V and J ends lost 4 bases and 3 bases respectively, with 11 bases between them.

The chain employs TRBV4-1 and TRBJ1-5; D is ambiguous. CDR1 and CDR2 from the germline V gene are MGHRA and YSYEKL. The CDR3 loop spans 13 amino acids. The V end was cut by 5 bases, the J end by 5 bases, with 10 bases between. CDR3 DNA: TGCGCCAGCAGCAAAGTAGGGTATCAGCCCCAGCATTTT. Encoded protein: CASSKVGYQPQHF.

The chain recombines TRBV29-1 with TRBJ1-2; no definite D call. Germline CDR1 is SQVTM and CDR2 is ANQGSEA. CDR3 length: 16 residues. V was pared by 2 bases and J by 8 bases, with 24 bases between. The CDR3 region is CSVESAIMRIAEGYTF. The CDR3 DNA sequence: TGCAGCGTTGAATCAGCGATTATGAGGATAGCAGAGGGCTACACCTTC.

The chain is built from TRBV7-8 and TRBJ2-2, with TRBD2 matching 13 bases. Germline trimming cut 9 bases from V and 7 bases from J; bases unmatched to any gene: 11. CDR3 length: 16 amino acids. CDR1 is SGHVS, CDR2 FQNEAQ, per germline. CDR3 in amino acids: CASPKLAGGPSGELFF. CDR3 in DNA: TGTGCCAGTCCTAAACTAGCGGGAGGGCCTAGCGGGGAGCTGTTTTTT.

The chain uses TRBV19 and TRBJ2-4; D call uncertain. CDR3 size: 15 residues. Germline CDR1 is LNHDA and CDR2 is SQIVND (reference sequence). The V end was cut by 5 bases, the J end by 8 bases, with 19 bases between. The CDR3 DNA follows: TGTGCCAGTAGTTCAGGATCCCCCCTACGGGACATTCAGTACTTC. It codes for CASSSGSPLRDIQYF.

The V call is TRBV6-6, the J call TRBJ2-7; weak D call: TRBD1 (5 bases). V was clipped by 3 bases and J by 7 bases, with 19 bases between them. In germline, CDR1 is MNHNY, CDR2 SVGAGI (reference sequence). The CDR3 has 15 residues. The CDR3 region has the DNA TGTGCCAGCAGTTATGGCAACAGGTTAAAGGGTGAGCAGTACTTC. This codes for CASSYGNRLKGEQYF.

This clone has only a few counts. This chain uses TRBV2 with TRBJ1-1; 10 bases agree with TRBD1. Germline lookup yields CDR1 SNHLY and CDR2 FYNNEI. Losses at the gene ends were 6 bases for V and 5 bases for J; bases not matched to a gene: 6. The CDR3 consists of 14 residues. CDR3 in DNA: TGTGCCAGCAGAACCGGGACAGGGGAAACTGAAGCTTTCTTT. Protein sequence: CASRTGTGETEAFF.

This clone was recorded only once. The chain couples TRBV9 to TRBJ2-1, with 8 bases fitting TRBD2. The CDR3 sequence is 15 residues long. Germline V lookup: CDR1 SGDLS, CDR2 YYNGEE. The junction had 7 bases not matched to a gene; V was cut back by 1 base and J by 7 bases. CDR3 nucleotide sequence: TGTGCCAGCAGCGTACTAGCGGGTGGGGGTAATGAGCAGTTCTTC. This encodes CASSVLAGGGNEQFF.

This clone was recorded a few times. The gene calls are TRBV9 and TRBJ2-3, with TRBD1 matching 8 bases. The CDR3 has 16 residues. Germline loops: CDR1 SGDLS, CDR2 YYNGEE. Trimming removed 4 bases from V and 4 bases from J; junction bases left unmatched: 11. CDR3 sequence: CASSLRQGSEADTQYF. As DNA, the CDR3 is TGTGCCAGCAGCCTCCGACAGGGGTCGGAGGCAGATACGCAGTATTTT.

The chain carries TRBV19 and TRBJ1-5, with 7 bases identical to TRBD1. V was clipped by 5 bases and J by 3 bases; unmatched bases: 7. The CDR3 is 15 amino acids. Germline CDR1 reads LNHDA; CDR2 reads SQIVND (reference sequence). The CDR3 bases are TGTGCCAGTAGTGCCCTGGACAGGACCAATCAGCCCCAGCATTTT. Translating it yields CASSALDRTNQPQHF.

The chain employs TRBV25-1 and TRBJ1-5; D gene ambiguous. Germline CDR1 is MGHDK and CDR2 is SYGVNS. The CDR3 length is 15 residues. Trimming cost V 6 bases and J 3 bases, with 15 bases left between them. CDR3 protein: CASRASGGVNQPQHF. CDR3 bases: TGTGCCAGCAGGGCGTCAGGTGGAGTCAATCAGCCCCAGCATTTT.